This TCR beta chain was recovered during a study of CD8+CD57+ T cells in acquired aplastic anemia. Study background: Sorted cells (CD4+ and CD8+) yielded DNA amounts that averaged around 3.1 ug.

Genomic DNA provided the template from which TCR beta VDJ and CDR3 profiles were obtained. TCRdb used MiXCR to reprocess the reads, holding one entry per CDR3 protein. This table has a few hundred thousand distinct CDR3 sequences, around 72% appearing once. This clonotype was seen only a few times. A much bigger clone sits one base away, suggesting this may be a read error. This CDR3 fails to terminate in the conserved phenylalanine or tryptophan, so it likely reflects a read error. This TCR was recovered from a human donor in good health, serving as a control. Specimen: sorted CD4+, CD8+, or CD8+CD57+ T cells (not recorded which) from PBMCs.

In DNA, the CDR3 is TGTGCCAGCAGTTTCTCTAGGTCTATGGATGAGCAGTTCCTC. Protein product: CASSFSRSMDEQFL. The chain is built from TRBV12-3 or TRBV12-4 and TRBJ2-1; D uncertain. Trimming took off 3 bases at V and 8 bases at J, with 14 bases between the two ends. The CDR3 loop spans 14 amino acids.